The source of this T cell receptor (beta chain) is a study of CD8 T cells in ankylosing spondylitis. Study findings and constraints: Matched ankylosing spondylitis synovial fluid reportedly showed significant enrichment of disease-linked clones.

TCRdb re-called the 5' RACE reads through MiXCR, storing one row per CDR3 protein. The data hold about 250,000 distinct CDR3 sequences, with more than 25% observed a single time. Trimming removed 3 bases at V and 7 bases at J, with 6 bases between. This CDR3 contains 12 residues. Germline V CDR1 and CDR2: WNHNN, SYGVQD (reference sequence). This clonotype was detected only a few times. No antigen is known for it. V usage is TRBV10-1 and J usage is TRBJ1-4; D is unclear. The specimen was blood, either unsorted or a sorted T cell fraction (not recorded which). The TCR comes from a male donor with ankylosing spondylitis or in good health (not recorded which). In DNA form, the CDR3 reads TGCGCCAGCAGTGACAGTTCTGAAAAACTGTTTTTT. Its protein product is CASSDSSEKLFF.